The T cell receptor (beta chain) under discussion was sequenced for a study of shared clonotypes between healthy human individuals. Study-wide background: CD8 memory received one plate per donor, CD8 naive two, CD4 memory three and CD4 naive three.

Profiled with immunoSEQ multiplex PCR; TCRdb holds only in-frame clones, not every one. The data contain under 2,000,000 clones, over 85% of them singletons. CD45RO-negative, CCR7-positively selected cells formed the naive CD8 fraction, excluding terminally differentiated effector memory CD45RA+ cells. This clone was detected once. The antigen remains unidentified. The identical CDR3 is also encoded by other nucleotide sequences in the sample. Notes on the study in general: Collection of samples was limited to blood; tissue repertoires likely differ. Some naive CD4 clonotypes, roughly 5%, turned up in common across four donors. Sequencing depth was expected to influence donor clonotype sharing.

Material: naive CD8+ T cells sorted from blood. The TCR was taken from a man between 18 and 29 years old in good health.

CDR3 in DNA: TGTGCCAGCAGCTTCGGAGGGGTCCAGGAGACCCAGTACTTC. This translates into CASSFGGVQETQYF. This chain links TRBV5-6 with TRBJ2-5, with D possibly matching TRBD2 (6 bases). This CDR3 contains 14 residues. The germline V gene has CDR1 SGHDT and CDR2 YYEEEE. V was pared by 2 bases and J by 5 bases, with 13 bases between.